This TCR beta chain appears in the sequencing data of a study of Ad26.COV2.S vaccination and SARS-CoV-2 variants. Treatment of the sample: some 19 received Ad26.COV2.S at low or high dose, single or two shots; five or six received placebo; per-sample allocation not given. Following the first vaccine or placebo injection, samples were taken on day 63. Trimming stripped 5 bases from V and 6 bases from J, with 13 bases between. CDR1 SGHAT and CDR2 FQNNGV come from the germline V gene. The CDR3 has 13 residues. In regard to this clone: Antigen specificity is unknown.

Findings of the study overall: For non-spike TCRs, breadth in vaccine recipients resembled that in placebo recipients. Substantial breadth was reportedly displayed by spike-specific CD8+ and CD4+ T cell responses after vaccination.

This table comes from immunoSEQ multiplex PCR, and its TCRdb copy is limited to in-frame clones, with some not included. The table includes about 460,000 clones, about 89% detected once. This receptor was taken from a person between 18 and 60 years old who received the Ad26.COV2.S COVID-19 vaccine or a placebo. The sequencing here drew on peripheral blood, taken in a trial of Ad26.COV2.S vaccine versus placebo. The genes are TRBV11-2 and TRBJ1-1; a possible D gene is TRBD1 (6 bases). The CDR3 coding sequence is TGTGCCAGCAGCAACTCCCGACAGGCTGAAGCTTTCTTT. It yields the protein CASSNSRQAEAFF.